The 28 T cell receptor beta chains below come from one sample, sequenced in a study of CD4 T cell repertoires in COVID-19. TCRdb's table, derived via immunoSEQ multiplex PCR, lists solely in-frame clones and lacks some. This table holds fewer than 550 clones, roughly 8.3% found once. Recombinant SARS-CoV-2 spike or nucleoprotein, presented by autologous monocytes, stimulated the CFSE-labeled cells. For these TCRs, the target antigens are not known. The material was central memory CD4+ T cells, cultured in vitro, obtained after recovery from COVID-19. The receptor source for this set is a human donor who had COVID-19.

Within the sample, this clone is medium-sized. Additional DNA sequences in this sample encode the identical CDR3. This rearrangement joins TRBV14 to TRBJ2-2; D is possibly TRBD2 (5 bases). The length of the CDR3 is 15 residues. Per the germline V gene, CDR1 is SGHDN and CDR2 is FVKESK. Between the trimmed V and J ends, which lost 4 bases and 5 bases, there was a span of 14 bases. The CDR3 DNA follows: TGTGCCAGCAGCCCAAGAATATCGGGGACCGGGGAGCTGTTTTTT. Encoded protein: CASSPRISGTGELFF.

The chain uses TRBV28 and TRBJ1-2; 8 nucleotides match TRBD1. The CDR3 spans 15 residues. Per germline, CDR1 MDHEN and CDR2 SYDVKM. After removal of 2 bases from V and 8 bases from J, the junction contained 10 bases not matched to a gene. In DNA form, the CDR3 reads TGTGCCAGCAGTTTAAGGGGTTGGACAGGGAGGGGCTACACCTTC. Its translation is CASSLRGWTGRGYTF.

By proportion, this clone is medium-sized. This rearrangement joins TRBV19 to TRBJ1-2, with D possibly being TRBD1 (5 bases). The V end was cut by 7 bases, the J end by 7 bases, with 16 bases between. Germline values: CDR1 LNHDA, CDR2 SQIVND (reference sequence). The CDR3 consists of 13 residues. CDR3 residues: CASTEGTWAGYTF. In DNA form, the CDR3 reads TGTGCCAGTACCGAGGGGACTTGGGCTGGCTACACCTTC.

In the case of this clone: The junction and the germline gene differ at one end; a read error may be behind it. The CDR3 loop reads CARSWGLAGGAPGELFF. The CDR3 DNA follows: TGTGCCCGCAGCTGGGGCCTCGCGGGGGGGGCGCCCGGGGAGCTGTTTTTT. The V gene is TRBV5-5, the J gene TRBJ2-2, with 9 bases matching TRBD2. The CDR3 covers 17 residues. The V gene's germline CDR1 is SGHKS and CDR2 YYEKEE (reference sequence).

This clone is labeled as large. The V gene is TRBV7-6, the J gene TRBJ1-2; the D gene is possibly TRBD1 (5 bases). V lost 0 bases and J lost 8, with 16 bases in between. Germline CDR1 reads SGHVS; CDR2 reads FNYEAQ. This CDR3 is built from 15 residues. The CDR3 nucleotides are TGTGCCAGCAGCTTAGCGCGGAGGGGCAATATGGGCTACACCTTC. Translated, it gives CASSLARRGNMGYTF.

This clone rates as large (0.1 to 1%). The rearrangement uses TRBV10-1 and TRBJ2-2; TRBD1 agrees at 8 bases. The germline gives CDR1 WNHNN, CDR2 SYGVQD (reference sequence). V lost 8 bases and J lost 0; bases outside the gene matches: 11. The CDR3 consists of 17 residues. The CDR3 DNA sequence: TGCGCCAGCGGACCTCGTGGCAGGGGGCCGAACACCGGGGAGCTGTTTTTT. It codes for CASGPRGRGPNTGELFF.

In its sample, this clone ranks as large. The genes are TRBV30 and TRBJ1-2, with 9 bases matching TRBD1. J gave up 8 bases and V 2 bases, and 12 bases lay outside the gene matches. The germline CDR1 and CDR2 sequences are GTSNPN and SVGIG (reference sequence). The CDR3 extends over 15 amino acids. CDR3: CAWSPAPGTGHGYTF. The CDR3 nucleotides are TGTGCCTGGAGTCCCGCCCCCGGGACAGGGCACGGCTACACCTTC.

This clone qualifies as medium-sized. This rearrangement joins TRBV3-1 (or the pseudogene TRBV3-2) to TRBJ2-5; no definite D call. Germline V gives CDR1 LGHDT, CDR2 YNNKEL (reference sequence). The CDR3 has 13 amino acids. The V end lost 1 base, the J end lost 5 bases, and 8 bases lay between the germline ends. The CDR3 nucleotides are TGTGCCAGCAGCCAAGGGGGTTCGGAGACCCAGTACTTC. The encoded protein is CASSQGGSETQYF.

This CDR3 reads CASSLRTGGGELFF. The CDR3, as DNA: TGTGCCAGCAGCCTACGGACAGGGGGCGGGGAGCTGTTTTTT. The rearrangement joins TRBV3-1 (or the pseudogene TRBV3-2) to TRBJ2-2; 10 bases agree with TRBD1. CDR1 and CDR2 from the germline V gene are LGHDT and YNNKEL (reference sequence). CDR3 size: 14 residues. J was trimmed by 7 bases and V by 4 bases; bases with no gene match: 3.

This clone is categorized as large (0.1 to 1%). This chain uses TRBV27 with TRBJ1-2, with a weak D call TRBD1 (5 bases). Germline V lookup: CDR1 MNHEY, CDR2 SMNVEV (reference sequence). The V end was cut by 3 bases, the J end by 8 bases, with 13 bases between. The CDR3 has 13 residues. CDR3 bases: TGTGCCAGCAGTTTTCGGGGGAGTGGCGGCTACACCTTC. Encoded protein: CASSFRGSGGYTF.

The chain couples TRBV5-1 to TRBJ2-7, with D tentatively TRBD1 (6 bases). Deletions cut 2 bases from V and 2 bases from J, with 14 bases between. This CDR3 contains 15 residues. Germline assignment: CDR1 SGHRS and CDR2 YFSETQ. DNA for the CDR3: TGCGCCAGCAGCTTCAATCAGGGGAACCCCTACGAGCAGTACTTC. This codes for CASSFNQGNPYEQYF.

This clone is termed large. The chain links TRBV7-9 to TRBJ2-1; possibly TRBD2 for D (5 bases). CDR3 size: 15 residues. Trimming removed 5 bases from V and 3 bases from J, with 14 bases in between. Per germline, CDR1 SEHNR and CDR2 FQNEAQ (reference sequence). Here the CDR3 DNA reads TGTGCCAGCAGCATAAGGACGGGGAACTACAATGAGCAGTTCTTC. This sequence encodes CASSIRTGNYNEQFF.

This clone is termed medium-sized (0.01 to 0.1%). The rearrangement joins TRBV6-5 to TRBJ1-2, with D possibly matching TRBD1 (6 bases). V lost 4 bases to trimming and J lost 3 bases, with 9 bases between them. CDR1 and CDR2 (germline): MNHEY, SVGAGI. This CDR3 is 13 amino acids long. The CDR3: CASSFRGDYGYTF. CDR3 sequence (DNA): TGTGCCAGCAGTTTCAGGGGTGACTATGGCTACACCTTC.

This clone was seen a few times. The CDR3 protein is CASSQNGGSNEKLFF. CDR3 sequence (DNA): TGTGCCAGCAGCCAAAATGGGGGGTCTAATGAAAAACTGTTTTTT. V usage is TRBV11-2 and J usage is TRBJ1-4; D perhaps matches TRBD1 (5 bases). With 5 bases removed from V and 3 bases from J, the gap between germline ends came to 13 bases. The CDR3 runs 15 residues. Germline assignment: CDR1 SGHAT and CDR2 FQNNGV.

This clone qualifies as large (0.1 to 1%). The rearrangement uses TRBV6-2 or TRBV6-3 and TRBJ1-2; D is undetermined. CDR1 is MNHEY, CDR2 SVGEGT, per germline. The CDR3 has 14 residues. Trimming stripped 0 bases from V and 4 bases from J, with 9 bases between. The CDR3 coding sequence is TGTGCCAGCAGTTACTCTGGGAAGCTCTATGGCTACACCTTC. This codes for CASSYSGKLYGYTF.

This clone is categorized as large. This sequence joins TRBV12-3 or TRBV12-4 and TRBJ1-2, with D maybe TRBD1 (6 bases). V was cut by 2 bases and J by 7 bases, with 11 bases left in between. CDR3 length: 13 residues. This CDR3 is CASSLRGATGYTF. The CDR3 DNA reads TGTGCCAGCAGTTTAAGGGGGGCGACTGGCTACACCTTC.

This clone is categorized as large (0.1 to 1%). The rearrangement uses TRBV11-2 and TRBJ1-2; 7 nucleotides agree with TRBD1. The CDR3 extends over 14 amino acids. CDR1 is SGHAT, CDR2 FQNNGV, per germline. Trimming cost V 5 bases and J 8 bases; bases outside gene matches: 11. CDR3 protein: CASSLRGDSFGYTF. CDR3 sequence (DNA): TGTGCCAGCAGCCTCAGGGGGGACAGTTTCGGCTACACCTTC.

This clone was observed a handful of times. DNA of the CDR3: TGTGCCAGCAGCGCCTCGGGACAGCATACGCAGTATTTT. This codes for CASSASGQHTQYF. The chain is built from TRBV9 and TRBJ2-3; 7 bases align to TRBD1. The CDR3 has 13 residues. Per the germline V gene, CDR1 is SGDLS and CDR2 is YYNGEE. Trimming cost V 3 bases and J 7 bases; bases outside gene matches: 5.

By share, this clone counts as medium-sized. The V gene is TRBV2, the J gene TRBJ1-2; TRBD1 matches 9 bases. Germline CDR1 SNHLY, CDR2 FYNNEI. The J segment lost 0 bases and the V segment lost 5 bases, leaving 7 bases of the junction unmatched. The CDR3 is 16 amino acids. CDR3 amino acids: CASSLTGTGTNYGYTF. CDR3 sequence (DNA): TGTGCCAGCAGTCTAACCGGGACAGGGACTAACTATGGCTACACCTTC. Complete variable domain (other parts from reference TRBV2 and TRBJ1-2): EPEVTQTPSHQVTQMGQEVILRCVPISNHLYFYWYRQILGQKVEFLVSFYNNEISEKSEIFDDQFSVERPDGSNFTLKIRSTKLEDSAMYFCASSLTGTGTNYGYTFGSGTRLTVV.

This clone is medium-sized. V is TRBV28 and J is TRBJ1-5, with TRBD1 matching 11 bases. Trimming at V came to 6 bases and at J to 5 bases, leaving 6 bases not matched to a gene. Germline CDR1 and CDR2: MDHEN and SYDVKM. The CDR3 is 15 amino acids. The CDR3 spells CASSEDRGRDQPQHF. CDR3 DNA: TGTGCCAGCAGCGAGGACAGGGGGCGCGATCAGCCCCAGCATTTT.

This clone is judged large (0.1 to 1%). The chain uses TRBV5-1 and TRBJ1-2, with TRBD1 as a possible D gene (6 bases). V dropped 1 base and J dropped 6 bases, with 16 bases sitting between them. The germline V gene encodes CDR1 SGHRS and CDR2 YFSETQ. CDR3 length: 15 residues. CDR3 bases: TGCGCCAGCAGCTTGAGGGGGGGCGCTCCCCATGGCTACACCTTC. Protein sequence: CASSLRGGAPHGYTF.

By sample share, this clone is large. The chain has TRBV3-1 (or the pseudogene TRBV3-2) and TRBJ2-5; 8 nucleotides line up with TRBD1. There are 14 residues in the CDR3. Losses at the gene ends were 4 bases for V and 7 bases for J; bases not matched to a gene: 8. CDR1 LGHDT and CDR2 YNNKEL come from the germline V gene (reference sequence). For the CDR3, the DNA is TGTGCCAGCAGCCCGACAGGGGAAAGGGGGACCCAGTACTTC. As protein: CASSPTGERGTQYF.

In its sample, this clone is large. The rearrangement joins TRBV21-1 to TRBJ1-3; whether TRBD1, the table's D call, matches the DNA was not checked. TRBV21-1 constitutes a pseudogene. CDR3 length: 14 amino acids. CDR3 sequence reads: CASSNTDTGNTIYF. The CDR3 DNA sequence: TGTGCCAGCAGCAACACTGACACTGGAAACACCATATATTTT.

This clone is medium-sized. The rearrangement links TRBV24-1 to TRBJ1-5; no reliable D call. This CDR3 is 16 amino acids long. The V gene's germline CDR1 is KGHDR and CDR2 SFDVKD. V was cut by 1 base and J by 8 bases, with 17 bases left in between. CDR3: CATSDFHGPSAEPQHF. Written as DNA, the CDR3 is TGTGCCACCAGTGATTTCCACGGACCCTCAGCTGAGCCCCAGCATTTT.

This clone is medium-sized by share. The CDR3 DNA reads as TGTGCCAGCAGTCCGGCCCGACAGGCGAACACCGGGGAGCTGTTTTTT. Protein sequence: CASSPARQANTGELFF. V is TRBV11-3 and J is TRBJ2-2; D is possibly TRBD1 (6 bases). Deletions cut 6 bases from V and 0 bases from J, with 14 bases between. CDR3 length: 16 residues. Germline V gives CDR1 SGHNT, CDR2 YENEEA. The full variable domain, rest sourced from reference TRBV11-3 and TRBJ2-2, is EAGVVQSPRYKIIEKKQPVAFWCNPISGHNTLYWYLQNLGQGPELLIRYENEEAVDDSQLPKDRFSAERLKGVDSTLKIQPAELGDSAVYLCASSPARQANTGELFFGEGSRLTVL.

By sample fraction, this clone is large. V and J are TRBV6-5 and TRBJ1-2; D is unclear. The CDR3 loop spans 15 amino acids. Germline assignment: CDR1 MNHEY and CDR2 SVGAGI. V was trimmed by 2 bases and J by 8 bases, leaving 18 bases between them. Written as DNA, the CDR3 is TGTGCCAGCAGTTACCGATTCTCTGGGGTTTACGGCTACACCTTC. Protein sequence: CASSYRFSGVYGYTF.

This clone has a handful of counts. The genes are TRBV13 and TRBJ2-3; D may be TRBD1 (6 bases). The CDR3 length is 14 residues. Trimming removed 5 bases from V and 2 bases from J, with 11 bases in between. Germline V CDR1 and CDR2: PRHDT, FYEKMQ (reference sequence). This chain's CDR3 is CASSQGGPTDTQYF. Here the CDR3 DNA reads TGTGCCAGCAGCCAAGGGGGACCCACAGATACGCAGTATTTT.

By share, this clone counts as medium-sized. The chain is built from TRBV27 and TRBJ2-5; a weak D match, TRBD2 (5 bases). The V and J ends lost 7 bases and 5 bases respectively, with 8 bases between them. Germline CDR1 reads MNHEY; CDR2 reads SMNVEV (reference sequence). CDR3 length: 11 amino acids. The CDR3 nucleotides read TGTGCCAGCATTCGGGGTGAGACCCAGTACTTC. Protein product: CASIRGETQYF.